A single sample is the source of the 16 T cell receptor beta chains below, sequenced in a study of patients and donors after allogeneic stem cell transplantation. TCRdb fed the RT-PCR reads into MiXCR, producing one record per CDR3 protein. The data contain about 40,000 distinct CDR3 sequences, 30% to 40% of them singletons. Material for sequencing was blood, either unsorted or a sorted T cell fraction (not recorded which). Receptors originate from a human donor who was either an allogeneic HSCT recipient or a stem cell or donor lymphocyte infusion donor (not recorded which). It is not recorded whose cells these are; they may come from a transplant donor.

In its sample, this clonotype was seen a few times. This chain uses TRBV15 with TRBJ2-1; TRBD1 matches 9 bases. The CDR3 contains 17 residues. Germline-derived CDR1 and CDR2 are LNHNV and YYDKDF (reference sequence). The V and J ends lost 0 bases and 7 bases, in that order; junction bases with no gene match: 10. The CDR3 protein is CATSRDPPGQGANEQFF. The DNA of the CDR3 is TGTGCCACCAGCAGAGACCCGCCGGGACAGGGTGCAAATGAGCAGTTCTTC.

V is TRBV5-1 and J is TRBJ2-3; TRBD2 might be the D (5 bases). Trimming cost V 2 bases and J 1 base, with 17 bases left between them. CDR1 is SGHRS, CDR2 YFSETQ, per germline. The CDR3 has 17 residues. This chain's CDR3 is CASSFGLRAKGTDTQYF. CDR3 DNA: TGCGCCAGCAGCTTCGGATTGCGGGCCAAGGGCACAGATACGCAGTATTTT.

This clonotype has a count of ten or more. The gene calls are TRBV7-6 and TRBJ1-3; D is ambiguous. Germline V lookup: CDR1 SGHVS, CDR2 FNYEAQ. The CDR3 runs to 16 residues. The V end was cut by 1 base, the J end by 0 bases, with 10 bases between. The CDR3 region is CASSLGVISSGNTIYF. The CDR3 DNA reads as TGTGCCAGCAGCTTAGGGGTCATCTCCTCTGGAAACACCATATATTTT.

This clonotype was seen more than once but under ten times. The chain employs TRBV6-5 and TRBJ1-4; D remains unclear. CDR1 MNHEY and CDR2 SVGAGI come from the germline V gene. Between the trimmed V and J ends, which lost 0 bases and 5 bases, there was a span of 13 bases. The CDR3 runs 16 residues. The CDR3, as DNA: TGTGCCAGCAGTTACTCGTCGAGGCAAGGGAATGAAAAACTGTTTTTT. This translates into CASSYSSRQGNEKLFF.

The chain employs TRBV5-1 and TRBJ1-4; D is perhaps TRBD1 (5 bases). CDR1 is SGHRS, CDR2 YFSETQ, per germline. The CDR3 is 15 residues long. V gave up 1 base and J gave up 8 bases, with 15 bases separating them. Written as DNA, the CDR3 is TGCGCCAGCAGCTTGATCGGGACCCCTGGGGAAAAACTGTTTTTT. Protein: CASSLIGTPGEKLFF.

This sequence joins TRBV27 and TRBJ2-3; D perhaps matches TRBD1 (6 bases). The CDR3 sequence is 14 residues long. The germline CDR1 and CDR2 sequences are MNHEY and SMNVEV (reference sequence). The V and J ends lost 3 bases and 6 bases respectively, with 13 bases between them. DNA of the CDR3: TGTGCCAGCAGTTTGTTTACAGGGTCGGATACGCAGTATTTT. This codes for CASSLFTGSDTQYF.

The chain is built from TRBV29-1 and TRBJ2-4; 9 positions agree with TRBD1. The CDR3 totals 16 residues. CDR1 is SQVTM, CDR2 ANQGSEA, per germline. Trimming at V came to 5 bases and at J to 9 bases, leaving 17 bases not matched to a gene. The CDR3 nucleotides read TGCAGCGTTCGGGCAGGGACAGGGTATTTTTTAGGCATTCAGTACTTC. Amino acids: CSVRAGTGYFLGIQYF.

The gene calls are TRBV28 and TRBJ2-7; D remains unclear. Deletions cut 7 bases from V and 5 bases from J, with 12 bases between. This CDR3 comprises 12 residues. Germline V gene lookup returns CDR1 MDHEN and CDR2 SYDVKM. The CDR3: CASKPGFNEQYF. Written as DNA, the CDR3 is TGTGCCAGCAAACCGGGCTTTAACGAGCAGTACTTC. The full variable domain, rest sourced from reference TRBV28 and TRBJ2-7, is DVKVTQSSRYLVKRTGEKVFLECVQDMDHENMFWYRQDPGLGLRLIYFSYDVKMKEKGDIPEGYSVSREKKERFSLILESASTNQTSMYLCASKPGFNEQYFGPGTRLTVT.

This chain connects TRBV12-3 or TRBV12-4 to TRBJ2-5; D possibly uses TRBD1 or TRBD2 (5 bases each). Trimming cost V 3 bases and J 5 bases, with 16 bases left between them. This CDR3 is built from 15 residues. The CDR3 reads CASSFNRIGTETQYF. CDR3 sequence (DNA): TGTGCCAGCAGTTTTAATCGGATAGGGACGGAGACCCAGTACTTC.

The table lists this clonotype with a few counts. The chain joins TRBV3-1 to TRBJ2-4; D possibly matches TRBD1 or TRBD2 (6 bases each). V was trimmed by 0 bases and J by 3 bases, leaving 15 bases between them. The CDR3 contains 17 residues. From germline, CDR1 is LGHDT and CDR2 YNNKEL (reference sequence). Written as DNA, the CDR3 is TGTGCCAGCAGCCAAGATTTAAGGGGGGTAGGCAAAAACATTCAGTACTTC. Protein sequence: CASSQDLRGVGKNIQYF.

This clonotype came up many times. The chain has TRBV27 and TRBJ2-7; no reliable D call. The germline CDR1 and CDR2 sequences are MNHEY and SMNVEV (reference sequence). This CDR3 is built from 14 residues. The V end lost 0 bases, the J end lost 4 bases, and 10 bases lay between the germline ends. This CDR3 is CASSLSGISYEQYF. The CDR3 nucleotides are TGTGCCAGCAGTTTATCGGGCATATCATACGAGCAGTACTTC.

This clonotype was detected only a few times. V is TRBV10-3 and J is TRBJ1-2, with 8 bases fitting TRBD1. The CDR3 has 18 amino acids. The V gene's germline CDR1 is ENHRY and CDR2 SYGVKD. The V gene end was trimmed by 4 bases and the J gene end by 4 bases; junction bases not matched to a gene: 17. The CDR3 nucleotides read TGTGCCATCAGTGTCCCTTTTTTGGCAGGGGGCCAATCCTATGGCTACACCTTC. Protein: CAISVPFLAGGQSYGYTF.

The chain is built from TRBV4-1 and TRBJ1-1, with D unclear. The CDR3 totals 14 residues. The V end was cut by 3 bases, the J end by 1 base, with 9 bases between. The germline V gene has CDR1 MGHRA and CDR2 YSYEKL. In DNA, the CDR3 is TGCGCCAGCAGCCATAGGGCAGCGAACACTGAAGCTTTCTTT. Residues: CASSHRAANTEAFF.

The rearrangement joins TRBV29-1 to TRBJ2-5, with D unclear. Germline-derived CDR1 and CDR2 are SQVTM and ANQGSEA. The CDR3 loop spans 15 amino acids. V was clipped by 7 bases and J by 1 base, with 19 bases between them. CDR3 region: CSAINPFEGQETQYF. In nucleotides, the CDR3 is TGCAGCGCCATTAATCCCTTTGAAGGCCAAGAGACCCAGTACTTC. Using reference TRBV29-1 and TRBJ2-5 for the parts outside the CDR3, the full variable domain is SAVISQKPSRDICQRGTSLTIQCQVDSQVTMMFWYRQQPGQSLTLIATANQGSEATYESGFVIDKFPISRPNLTFSTLTVSNMSPEDSSIYLCSAINPFEGQETQYFGPGTRLLVL.

This clonotype turned up a few times. V gene TRBV11-2 combines with J gene TRBJ2-2; D ambiguous. The germline V gene has CDR1 SGHAT and CDR2 FQNNGV. The V end lost 3 bases, the J end lost 6 bases, and 5 bases lay between the germline ends. The CDR3 length is 12 residues. The CDR3, as DNA: TGTGCCAGCAGCTTGCAAGCCGGGGAGCTGTTTTTT. It specifies CASSLQAGELFF.

The sample holds a few counts of this clonotype. This chain links TRBV7-6 with TRBJ2-4, with 9 bases matching TRBD2. Trimming cost V 1 base and J 3 bases; bases outside gene matches: 4. The CDR3 loop spans 16 amino acids. The germline V gene encodes CDR1 SGHVS and CDR2 FNYEAQ. The CDR3 reads CASSLEVSGSKNIQYF. The DNA for the CDR3 is TGTGCCAGCAGCTTAGAGGTTAGCGGGAGCAAAAACATTCAGTACTTC.